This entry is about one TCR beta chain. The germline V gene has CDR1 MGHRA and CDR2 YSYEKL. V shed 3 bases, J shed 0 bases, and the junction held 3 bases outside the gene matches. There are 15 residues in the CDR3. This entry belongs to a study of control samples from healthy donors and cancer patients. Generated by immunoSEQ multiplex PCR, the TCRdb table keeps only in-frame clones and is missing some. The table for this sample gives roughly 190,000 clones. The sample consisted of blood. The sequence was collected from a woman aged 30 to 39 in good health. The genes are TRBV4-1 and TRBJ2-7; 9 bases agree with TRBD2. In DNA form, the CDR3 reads TGCGCCAGCAGCCAGCCTAGCGGGGCCTCCTACGAGCAGTACTTC. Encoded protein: CASSQPSGASYEQYF.